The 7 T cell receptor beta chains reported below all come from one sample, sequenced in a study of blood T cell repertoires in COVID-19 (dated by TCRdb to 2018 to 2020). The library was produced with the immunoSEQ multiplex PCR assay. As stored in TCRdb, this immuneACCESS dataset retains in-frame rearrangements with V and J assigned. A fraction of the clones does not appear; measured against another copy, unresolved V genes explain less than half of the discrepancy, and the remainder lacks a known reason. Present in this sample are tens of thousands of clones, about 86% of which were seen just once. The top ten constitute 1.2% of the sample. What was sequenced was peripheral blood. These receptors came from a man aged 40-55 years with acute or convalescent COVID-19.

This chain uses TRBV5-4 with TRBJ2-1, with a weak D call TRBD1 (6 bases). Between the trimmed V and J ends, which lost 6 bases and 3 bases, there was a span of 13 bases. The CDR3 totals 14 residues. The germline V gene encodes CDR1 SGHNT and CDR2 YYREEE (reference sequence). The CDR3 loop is CASTGTGIYNEQFF. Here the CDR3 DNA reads TGTGCCAGCACAGGAACAGGGATCTACAATGAGCAGTTCTTC.

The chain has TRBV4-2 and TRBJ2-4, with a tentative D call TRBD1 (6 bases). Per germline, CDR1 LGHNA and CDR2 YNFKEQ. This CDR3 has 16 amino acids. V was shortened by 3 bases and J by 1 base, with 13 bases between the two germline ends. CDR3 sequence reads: CASSQGTQGAKNIQYF. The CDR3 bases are TGTGCCAGCAGCCAGGGGACCCAGGGGGCCAAAAACATTCAGTACTTC.

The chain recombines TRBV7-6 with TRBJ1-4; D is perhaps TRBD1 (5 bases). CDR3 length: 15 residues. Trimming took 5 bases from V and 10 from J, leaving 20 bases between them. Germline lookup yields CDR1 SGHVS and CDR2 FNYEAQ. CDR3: CASSPPGGNDVKLFF. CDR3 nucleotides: TGTGCCAGCAGCCCCCCCGGGGGTAATGATGTAAAACTGTTTTTT.

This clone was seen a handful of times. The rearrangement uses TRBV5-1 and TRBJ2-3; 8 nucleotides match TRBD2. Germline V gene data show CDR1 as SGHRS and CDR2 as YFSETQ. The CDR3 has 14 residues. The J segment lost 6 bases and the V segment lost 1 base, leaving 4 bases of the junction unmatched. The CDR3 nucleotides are TGCGCCAGCAGCTTGCCGGGGGGGCCGGATACGCAGTATTTT. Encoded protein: CASSLPGGPDTQYF.

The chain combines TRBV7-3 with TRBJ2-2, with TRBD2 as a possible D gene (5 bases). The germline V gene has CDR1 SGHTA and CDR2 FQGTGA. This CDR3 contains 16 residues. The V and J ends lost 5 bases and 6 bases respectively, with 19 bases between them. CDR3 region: CASSPTGRPGSGELFF. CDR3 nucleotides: TGTGCCAGCAGCCCCACCGGTAGGCCGGGGTCCGGGGAGCTGTTTTTT.

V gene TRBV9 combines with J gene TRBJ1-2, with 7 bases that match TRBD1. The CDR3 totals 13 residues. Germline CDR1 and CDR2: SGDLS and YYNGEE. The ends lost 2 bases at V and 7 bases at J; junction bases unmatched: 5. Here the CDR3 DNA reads TGTGCCAGCAGCGTTCAGGACAGGTTTGGCTACACCTTC. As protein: CASSVQDRFGYTF.

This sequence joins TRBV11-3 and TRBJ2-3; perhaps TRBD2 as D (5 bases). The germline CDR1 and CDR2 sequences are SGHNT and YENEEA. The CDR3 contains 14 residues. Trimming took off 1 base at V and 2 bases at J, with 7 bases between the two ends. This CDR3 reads CASSLGRVTDTQYF. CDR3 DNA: TGTGCCAGCAGCTTAGGGCGGGTCACAGATACGCAGTATTTT.